Presented here are 27 T cell receptor beta chains from one specimen sequenced in a study of blood T cell repertoires in COVID-19. Method: immunoSEQ multiplex PCR; TCRdb's copy keeps in-frame clones and lacks some. This sample has nearly 35,000 clones, with 93% found just once. The sequenced sample was peripheral blood. The receptors were gathered from a human donor in a cohort sampled during active COVID-19.

The J gene is TRBJ2-1, the V gene TRBV19, with TRBD2 matching 9 bases. V gave up 5 bases and J gave up 0 bases; unmatched junction bases: 8. Germline-derived CDR1 and CDR2 are LNHDA and SQIVND (reference sequence). The CDR3 loop spans 17 amino acids. CDR3 protein: CASSSSKTSGSYNEQFF. Here the CDR3 DNA reads TGTGCCAGTAGTTCATCCAAGACTAGCGGCTCCTACAATGAGCAGTTCTTC.

The gene calls are TRBV10-1 and TRBJ2-1; 10 nucleotides align to TRBD2. The CDR3 covers 14 residues. Germline-derived CDR1 and CDR2 are WNHNN and SYGVQD (reference sequence). V shed 8 bases and J 4 bases; nucleotides not matched to a gene: 5. In DNA, the CDR3 is TGCGCCAGCTCCGGACTAGCGGATTACAATGAGCAGTTCTTC. It yields the protein CASSGLADYNEQFF.

V and J are TRBV6-5 and TRBJ2-4; 9 bases are a match to TRBD1. Germline CDR1 reads MNHEY; CDR2 reads SVGAGI. The CDR3 loop spans 14 amino acids. V trimming: 5 bases; J trimming: 8 bases; junction bases outside the gene matches: 7. Written as DNA, the CDR3 is TGTGCCAGCAGTACGCAGGACAGGGGTGACATTCAGTACTTC. Translated, it gives CASSTQDRGDIQYF.

J is TRBJ2-3 and V is TRBV10-1; D unclear. Germline CDR1 is WNHNN and CDR2 is SYGVQD (reference sequence). V lost 6 bases, J lost 8 bases, and 12 bases lay in between. This CDR3 is built from 12 residues. The DNA of the CDR3 is TGCGCCAGCAGGACTCAGCTAGGTACGCAGTATTTT. It codes for CASRTQLGTQYF.

The J gene is TRBJ2-1, the V gene TRBV2; TRBD1 aligns across 8 bases. Unmatched junction bases numbered 6, after V lost 8 bases and J lost 0 bases. This CDR3 has 15 residues. Germline V gene data show CDR1 as SNHLY and CDR2 as FYNNEI. The CDR3 DNA follows: TGTGCCAGCGGACAGGGATCCCACTCCTACAATGAGCAGTTCTTC. It yields the protein CASGQGSHSYNEQFF. Supplemented by reference TRBV2 and TRBJ2-1, the full variable domain reads EPEVTQTPSHQVTQMGQEVILRCVPISNHLYFYWYRQILGQKVEFLVSFYNNEISEKSEIFDDQFSVERPDGSNFTLKIRSTKLEDSAMYFCASGQGSHSYNEQFFGPGTRLTVL.

The rearrangement links TRBV28 to TRBJ2-1, with 8 positions matching TRBD2. Trimming at V came to 3 bases and at J to 6 bases, leaving 4 bases not matched to a gene. CDR3 length: 14 residues. Germline assignment: CDR1 MDHEN and CDR2 SYDVKM. This CDR3 is CASSFERGFNEQFF. The CDR3 DNA follows: TGTGCCAGCAGTTTTGAGCGGGGGTTCAATGAGCAGTTCTTC.

The rearrangement joins TRBV5-1 to TRBJ1-5; a weak D match, TRBD1 (6 bases). Between the trimmed V and J ends, which lost 4 bases and 0 bases, there was a span of 14 bases. Germline V lookup: CDR1 SGHRS, CDR2 YFSETQ. CDR3 size: 16 residues. The CDR3 loop reads CASSLRTVPSNQPQHF. CDR3 nucleotide sequence: TGCGCCAGCAGCCTGAGGACAGTTCCTAGCAATCAGCCCCAGCATTTT. Filled out from reference TRBV5-1 and TRBJ1-5, the complete variable domain reads KAGVTQTPRYLIKTRGQQVTLSCSPISGHRSVSWYQQTPGQGLQFLFEYFSETQRNKGNFPGRFSGRQFSNSRSEMNVSTLELGDSALYLCASSLRTVPSNQPQHFGDGTRLSIL.

CDR3 amino acids: CASDGTGATTGELFF. CDR3 nucleotides: TGTGCCAGTGATGGGACAGGGGCGACCACCGGGGAGCTGTTTTTT. This chain connects TRBV19 to TRBJ2-2, with 10 nucleotides matching TRBD1. Germline V gives CDR1 LNHDA, CDR2 SQIVND (reference sequence). J was trimmed by 4 bases and V by 8 bases; bases with no gene match: 7. The CDR3 loop spans 15 amino acids.

This clone appeared once. The V call is TRBV6-4, the J call TRBJ1-1; 11 positions match TRBD1. The CDR3 runs 19 residues. Germline V lookup: CDR1 MRHNA, CDR2 SNTAGT. V was clipped by 6 bases and J by 5 bases; unmatched bases: 20. The CDR3 nucleotides are TGTGCCAGCAGCGCCAACCGCGCCCTGGGACAGGGGGAAGGGACTGAAGCTTTCTTT. Amino acid sequence: CASSANRALGQGEGTEAFF.

V is TRBV5-1 and J is TRBJ1-2; a possible D gene is TRBD1 (5 bases). The CDR3 sequence is 12 residues long. Trimming removed 5 bases at V and 4 bases at J, with 9 bases between. Germline V gives CDR1 SGHRS, CDR2 YFSETQ. The CDR3 coding sequence is TGCGCCAGCAGGGAGGGACTCTATGGCTACACCTTC. As protein: CASREGLYGYTF.

V usage is TRBV11-2 and J usage is TRBJ2-2; TRBD2 aligns across 9 bases. The CDR3 is made up of 16 amino acids. CDR1 and CDR2 from the germline V gene are SGHAT and FQNNGV. J lost 0 bases, V lost 5 bases, and 4 bases had no gene match. The CDR3: CASSGPSGANTGELFF. CDR3 nucleotides: TGTGCCAGCAGCGGCCCTAGCGGGGCGAACACCGGGGAGCTGTTTTTT. Full variable domain (missing parts from reference TRBV11-2 and TRBJ2-2): EAGVAQSPRYKIIEKRQSVAFWCNPISGHATLYWYQQILGQGPKLLIQFQNNGVVDDSQLPKDRFSAERLKGVDSTLKIQPAKLEDSAVYLCASSGPSGANTGELFFGEGSRLTVL.

The chain employs TRBV5-4 and TRBJ2-5, with 13 bases fitting TRBD2. CDR3 size: 18 residues. Germline CDR1 is SGHNT and CDR2 is YYREEE (reference sequence). V lost 0 bases and J lost 3; bases outside the gene matches: 8. CDR3: CASSLAFTSGRAKETQYF. The CDR3 DNA follows: TGTGCCAGCAGCTTGGCGTTTACTAGCGGGAGGGCCAAAGAGACCCAGTACTTC. The full variable domain, its missing parts supplied by reference TRBV5-4 and TRBJ2-5, is ETGVTQSPTHLIKTRGQQVTLRCSSQSGHNTVSWYQQALGQGPQFIFQYYREEENGRGNFPPRFSGLQFPNYSSELNVNALELDDSALYLCASSLAFTSGRAKETQYFGPGTRLLVL.

This clone occurred a few times. The chain combines TRBV13 with TRBJ2-4, with D perhaps matching TRBD1 (7 bases). V lost 4 bases and J 3 bases, leaving 13 bases between the germline ends. Germline CDR1 is PRHDT and CDR2 is FYEKMQ (reference sequence). The CDR3 extends over 15 amino acids. The DNA of the CDR3 is TGTGCCAGCAGCTGGAGGGGACAGAACAAAAACATTCAGTACTTC. It specifies CASSWRGQNKNIQYF. The whole variable domain, filled in from reference TRBV13 and TRBJ2-4, reads AAGVIQSPRHLIKEKRETATLKCYPIPRHDTVYWYQQGPGQDPQFLISFYEKMQSDKGSIPDRFSAQQFSDYHSELNMSSLELGDSALYFCASSWRGQNKNIQYFGAGTRLSVL.

The chain couples TRBV28 to TRBJ2-7; weak D call: TRBD2 (5 bases). V lost 2 bases and J 3 bases, leaving 11 bases between the germline ends. CDR3 length: 14 amino acids. The germline CDR1 and CDR2 sequences are MDHEN and SYDVKM. This CDR3 reads CASSLVAPNYEQYF. CDR3 DNA sequence: TGTGCCAGCAGTTTAGTAGCGCCCAACTACGAGCAGTACTTC.

A single count supports this clone. This rearrangement joins TRBV6-5 to TRBJ2-7; possible D gene TRBD1, 6 bases. The germline V gene has CDR1 MNHEY and CDR2 SVGAGI. Trimming took 8 bases from V and 4 from J, leaving 9 bases between them. The CDR3 consists of 11 residues. CDR3: CASRDRYEQYF. The CDR3 bases are TGTGCCAGCCGCGACAGGTACGAGCAGTACTTC.

This chain uses TRBV27 with TRBJ1-2, with D perhaps TRBD1 (6 bases). V was clipped by 2 bases and J by 2 bases, with 6 bases between them. The germline gives CDR1 MNHEY, CDR2 SMNVEV (reference sequence). The CDR3 runs 13 residues. CDR3 bases: TGTGCCAGCAGTTTAGGGACAAACTATGGCTACACCTTC. Its protein product is CASSLGTNYGYTF.

The count of this clone is one. DNA of the CDR3: TGTGCCAGCAGTCCTAGGACGGGAACTACTAACACTGAAGCTTTCTTT. As protein: CASSPRTGTTNTEAFF. The chain carries TRBV27 and TRBJ1-1; D is unresolved. This CDR3 contains 16 residues. Germline V gene data show CDR1 as MNHEY and CDR2 as SMNVEV (reference sequence). Trimming cost V 5 bases and J 2 bases, with 18 bases left between them.

V is TRBV28 and J is TRBJ1-1; 7 positions match TRBD1. The CDR3 is 17 residues long. Germline trimming cut 1 base from V and 2 bases from J; bases unmatched to any gene: 10. Germline CDR1 reads MDHEN; CDR2 reads SYDVKM. Written as DNA, the CDR3 is TGTGCCAGCAGTTTATTGGGCAGGGGGAAGGTCAACACTGAAGCTTTCTTT. This gives the protein CASSLLGRGKVNTEAFF.

The V and J genes are TRBV7-3 and TRBJ2-1; 11 bases map to TRBD2. The CDR3 is made up of 17 amino acids. The V gene's germline CDR1 is SGHTA and CDR2 FQGTGA. Trimming at V came to 5 bases and at J to 5 bases, leaving 11 bases not matched to a gene. The CDR3 loop is CASSPVAGGNSHNEQFF. The CDR3 DNA sequence: TGTGCCAGCAGCCCGGTAGCGGGAGGGAATTCCCACAATGAGCAGTTCTTC.

The chain joins TRBV5-5 to TRBJ2-7; 14 bases line up with TRBD2. V lost 0 bases, J lost 3 bases, and 5 bases stayed unmatched. Germline assignment: CDR1 SGHKS and CDR2 YYEKEE (reference sequence). This CDR3 spans 17 amino acids. The CDR3 DNA sequence: TGTGCCAGCAGCTTGGCGGGACTAGCGGGGGTCTACTACGAGCAGTACTTC. It yields the protein CASSLAGLAGVYYEQYF.

This clone was seen a single time. This chain joins TRBV5-6 and TRBJ2-2; the match to TRBD2 covers 8 bases. CDR1 and CDR2 from the germline V gene are SGHDT and YYEEEE. The trim removed 2 bases at V and 3 bases at J, leaving 9 bases unmatched. The CDR3 spans 17 residues. The chain's CDR3 is CASSFLGSGGDTGELFF. The CDR3 region has the DNA TGTGCCAGCAGCTTCCTTGGGAGCGGGGGCGACACCGGGGAGCTGTTTTTT. Supplemented by reference TRBV5-6 and TRBJ2-2, the full variable domain reads DAGVTQSPTHLIKTRGQQVTLRCSPKSGHDTVSWYQQALGQGPQFIFQYYEEEERQRGNFPDRFSGHQFPNYSSELNVNALLLGDSALYLCASSFLGSGGDTGELFFGEGSRLTVL.

The chain employs TRBV7-9 and TRBJ1-2, with D unclear. Between the trimmed V and J ends, which lost 0 bases and 8 bases, there was a span of 7 bases. The CDR3 runs 12 residues. From germline, CDR1 is SEHNR and CDR2 FQNEAQ (reference sequence). Here the CDR3 DNA reads TGTGCCAGCAGCTTAGCTCTTGAGGGCTACACCTTC. The encoded protein is CASSLALEGYTF. The whole variable domain, remainder taken from reference TRBV7-9 and TRBJ1-2, is DTGVSQNPRHKITKRGQNVTFRCDPISEHNRLYWYRQTLGQGPEFLTYFQNEAQLEKSRLLSDRFSAERPKGSFSTLEIQRTEQGDSAMYLCASSLALEGYTFGSGTRLTVV.

The chain links TRBV4-2 to TRBJ2-7; 7 positions agree with TRBD2. There are 14 residues in the CDR3. The germline CDR1 and CDR2 sequences are LGHNA and YNFKEQ. V lost 4 bases, J lost 2 bases, and 5 bases stayed unmatched. The chain's CDR3 is CASSLSGTTYEQYF. The CDR3 bases are TGTGCCAGCAGCCTGTCGGGGACTACCTACGAGCAGTACTTC.

The chain joins TRBV27 to TRBJ1-5, with D possibly matching TRBD1 (5 bases). Trimming pared 2 bases from V and 5 bases from J, leaving 10 bases between. The CDR3 is made up of 14 amino acids. Germline CDR1 is MNHEY and CDR2 is SMNVEV (reference sequence). The CDR3 loop is CASSLGGAYQPQHF. Written as DNA, the CDR3 is TGTGCCAGCAGTTTAGGAGGGGCCTATCAGCCCCAGCATTTT.

Here the CDR3 reads CASAGAPNGATNEKLFF. The CDR3 DNA reads as TGTGCCAGCGCGGGGGCACCAAACGGGGCAACTAATGAAAAACTGTTTTTT. V gene TRBV21-1 combines with J gene TRBJ1-4. TRBV21-1 is a documented pseudogene. The CDR3 has 17 amino acids.

The chain employs TRBV28 and TRBJ2-7, with 7 bases fitting TRBD2. The CDR3 extends over 12 amino acids. V lost 6 bases, J lost 4 bases, and 3 bases stayed unmatched. CDR1 and CDR2 (germline): MDHEN, SYDVKM. The CDR3 nucleotides are TGTGCCAGCAGGCGGGAGAAGTACGAGCAGTACTTC. Its protein product is CASRREKYEQYF. Full variable domain (rest looked up from reference TRBV28 and TRBJ2-7): DVKVTQSSRYLVKRTGEKVFLECVQDMDHENMFWYRQDPGLGLRLIYFSYDVKMKEKGDIPEGYSVSREKKERFSLILESASTNQTSMYLCASRREKYEQYFGPGTRLTVT.

The chain employs TRBV2 and TRBJ1-1; the D gene is possibly TRBD1 (5 bases). This CDR3 comprises 13 residues. Germline-derived CDR1 and CDR2 are SNHLY and FYNNEI. The germline V and J ends were trimmed by 3 bases and 11 bases, with 16 bases remaining between them. The CDR3 DNA follows: TGTGCCAGCAGTGACAGCAGGGACTCTTCGGCTTTCTTT. Translated: CASSDSRDSSAFF.